The 4 T cell receptor beta chains reported below all come from one sample, sequenced in a study of spatial heterogeneity in lung cancer. Stated time point: sample taken at primary tumor resection. TCRdb fed the 5' RACE reads into MiXCR, producing one record per CDR3 protein. The table has 20,000 to 25,000 distinct CDR3 sequences, approximately 6.2% seen once. The specimen comprised PBMCs, sampled at surgery. These receptors came from a male donor with early-stage non-small cell lung cancer.

At least ten counts were recorded for this clonotype. The rearrangement uses TRBV29-1 and TRBJ2-1, with a possible D match to TRBD2 (6 bases). The CDR3 is 14 amino acids. Trimming pared 5 bases from V and 7 bases from J, leaving 18 bases between. Germline V gives CDR1 SQVTM, CDR2 ANQGSEA. CDR3 sequence reads: CSVTPRLAVNEQFF. DNA of the CDR3: TGCAGCGTTACCCCCCGGTTAGCGGTAAATGAGCAGTTCTTC.

There are many counts of this clonotype. J is TRBJ1-6 and V is TRBV9; D is unresolved. Germline V gene data show CDR1 as SGDLS and CDR2 as YYNGEE. The ends were cut back, 2 bases at V and 11 bases at J, with 14 bases in the middle. The CDR3 is 14 residues long. CDR3 residues: CASSVTGQYPPLHF. The CDR3 DNA follows: TGTGCCAGCAGCGTCACCGGGCAGTATCCACCCCTCCACTTT. Complete variable domain (other parts from reference TRBV9 and TRBJ1-6): DSGVTQTPKHLITATGQRVTLRCSPRSGDLSVYWYQQSLDQGLQFLIQYYNGEERAKGNILERFSAQQFPDLHSELNLSSLELGDSALYFCASSVTGQYPPLHFGNGTRLTVT.

In this sample, this clonotype turned up many times. The chain joins TRBV18 to TRBJ1-2; D unclear. V was trimmed by 4 bases and J by 7 bases, leaving 25 bases between them. Germline V gives CDR1 KGHSH, CDR2 LQKENI. CDR3 length: 17 amino acids. The CDR3 bases are TGTGCCAGCTCACAACTTCTCCGGGCCGAGGAGGTGTTTGGCTACACCTTC. This gives the protein CASSQLLRAEEVFGYTF.

This clonotype was counted many times. The chain couples TRBV7-3 to TRBJ2-2; D not resolved. CDR3 length: 14 amino acids. Germline loops: CDR1 SGHTA, CDR2 FQGTGA. V gave up 0 bases and J gave up 8 bases, with 10 bases separating them. CDR3: CASSLTLGRGELFF. DNA for the CDR3: TGTGCCAGCAGCTTAACCCTCGGCCGGGGGGAGCTGTTTTTT.